A selection of T cell receptor beta chains follows, all from one sample in a study of T-cell memory formation after mild COVID-19. Each CDR3 protein is one row after TCRdb ran MiXCR on the 5' RACE reads. The sample lists over 400,000 distinct CDR3 sequences; less than 25% were seen once. Sequenced: PBMCs or a T cell subset sorted from them (not recorded which). These receptor sequences come from an adult woman who had mild COVID-19 (a few samples of this study predate the infection). Cell type and time point are not known. Both conserved end residues are part of each CDR3. A D gene is named only where the DNA matches it firmly. Rows may omit the clone size; those that give it use once, few, many or a size class.

v_call	d_call	j_call	clone_size	cdr3_aa	cdr3_nt
TRBV10-2	.	TRBJ2-7	.	CASSEGTTGYYEQYF	TGCGCCAGCAGTGAAGGGACGACGGGCTACTACGAGCAGTACTTC
TRBV20-1	TRBD1	TRBJ2-7	few	CSVLPGQGSISPAF	TGCAGTGTCCTACCGGGACAGGGAAGTATAAGCCCGGCCTTC
TRBV20-1	.	TRBJ2-1	few	CSARGVPNEQFF	TGCAGTGCTAGAGGTGTCCCCAATGAGCAGTTCTTC
TRBV12-3/TRBV12-4	.	TRBJ2-1	few	CASSNSRHNEQFF	TGTGCCAGCAGTAACAGTAGACACAATGAGCAGTTCTTC
TRBV12-3/TRBV12-4	.	TRBJ2-5	few	CASSPPRRGTQETQYF	TGTGCCAGCAGTCCCCCTAGGCGGGGAACTCAAGAGACCCAGTACTTC
TRBV21-1	.	TRBJ2-1	few	CASWQRESDNEQFF	TGTGCCAGCTGGCAGCGGGAGTCCGACAATGAGCAGTTCTTC
TRBV12-3/TRBV12-4	.	TRBJ1-1	.	CASSAHRLGGGTEAFF	TGTGCCAGCAGTGCACACAGGCTAGGGGGAGGCACTGAAGCTTTCTTT
TRBV6-6	.	TRBJ1-1	.	CASSYSRAASTEAFF	TGTGCCAGCAGTTACTCCAGGGCGGCGAGCACTGAAGCTTTCTTT
TRBV18	TRBD2	TRBJ2-3	.	CASSSGLAEITDTQYF	TGTGCCAGCTCTTCGGGGCTAGCGGAGATCACAGATACGCAGTATTTT
TRBV6-5	.	TRBJ2-1	few	CASSLHTSSYNEQFF	TGTGCCAGCAGCCTTCACACCAGCTCCTACAATGAGCAGTTCTTC
TRBV7-9	.	TRBJ2-1	few	CASSLAGSVQFF	TGTGCCAGCAGCTTAGCGGGCTCCGTGCAGTTCTTC
TRBV7-3	TRBD1	TRBJ1-2	.	CASSPGTGAYGYTF	TGTGCCAGCAGCCCTGGGACAGGCGCCTATGGCTACACCTTC
TRBV6-1	.	TRBJ1-5	.	CASSERFPVGSNQPQHF	TGTGCCAGCAGTGAACGCTTTCCGGTGGGTAGCAATCAGCCCCAGCATTTT
TRBV25-1	.	TRBJ1-6	.	CASSELGRWSPLHF	TGTGCCAGCAGTGAACTGGGTCGGTGGTCACCCCTCCACTTT
TRBV20-1	TRBD2	TRBJ2-1	few	CSARDWSLQGLAGQDEQFF	TGCAGTGCTAGAGATTGGAGCCTCCAGGGACTAGCGGGGCAGGATGAGCAGTTCTTC
TRBV5-1	.	TRBJ2-2	.	CASSLRPGVVGELIF	TGCGCCAGCAGCTTGAGGCCGGGAGTGGTCGGGGAGCTGATTTTT
TRBV9	.	TRBJ2-2	few	CASSVGTIATGELFF	TGTGCCAGCAGCGTAGGGACTATTGCGACCGGGGAGCTGTTTTTT
TRBV12-3/TRBV12-4	.	TRBJ2-7	.	CASRFGRTEQYF	TGTGCCAGCAGATTTGGTAGGACCGAGCAGTACTTC
TRBV29-1	.	TRBJ2-5	.	CSVVSDTGTQYF	TGCAGCGTTGTATCGGACACCGGGACCCAGTACTTC
TRBV7-2	TRBD1	TRBJ2-7	.	CASSPTPGQEVYEQYF	TGTGCCAGCAGCCCTACTCCGGGACAGGAGGTCTACGAGCAGTACTTC
TRBV4-1	TRBD2	TRBJ2-1	few	CASSRPSGASYNEQFF	TGCGCCAGCAGCCGCCCAAGCGGGGCCTCCTACAATGAGCAGTTCTTC
TRBV5-4	.	TRBJ1-2	many	CASSLGENYGYTF	TGTGCCAGCAGCTTGGGCGAGAACTATGGCTACACCTTC
TRBV15	TRBD1	TRBJ2-5	few	CATSMDRGLLKTQYF	TGTGCCACCAGTATGGACAGGGGGCTTCTAAAGACCCAGTACTTC
TRBV5-1	.	TRBJ2-5	.	CANSPGPGGETQYF	TGCGCCAACAGCCCCGGCCCAGGGGGGGAGACCCAGTACTTC
TRBV9	.	TRBJ1-2	.	CASSVGGLSLPSYGYTF	TGTGCCAGCAGCGTAGGAGGACTTTCCCTCCCTTCCTATGGCTACACCTTC
TRBV7-8	.	TRBJ1-5	many	CASRQGASNQPQHF	TGTGCCAGCAGACAAGGGGCGAGCAATCAGCCCCAGCATTTT
TRBV3-1	TRBD1	TRBJ2-7	many	CASSQETGGYEQYF	TGTGCCAGCAGCCAAGAAACAGGGGGCTACGAGCAGTACTTC
TRBV15	TRBD2	TRBJ2-1	few	CATSRDLLAGDHEQFF	TGTGCCACCAGCAGAGATCTTCTAGCGGGAGACCATGAGCAGTTCTTC
TRBV3-1	.	TRBJ2-6	.	CASSLAGRVRGSGANVLTF	TGTGCCAGCAGCCTAGCCGGTAGGGTGCGAGGCTCTGGGGCCAACGTCCTGACTTTC
TRBV2	.	TRBJ2-7	few	CASNLNAGRFYEQYF	TGTGCCAGCAATCTCAACGCGGGGCGTTTCTACGAGCAGTACTTC
TRBV11-2	.	TRBJ1-2	.	CASSSPRGGSLYGYTF	TGTGCCAGCAGCTCGCCCCGGGGTGGTTCCCTTTATGGCTACACCTTC
TRBV19	.	TRBJ2-7	.	CASSSAGAWGEQYF	TGTGCCAGTAGTTCCGCCGGGGCCTGGGGCGAGCAGTACTTC
TRBV7-2	TRBD2	TRBJ2-3	.	CASSSASGGAKTQYF	TGTGCCAGCAGCTCTGCTAGCGGGGGGGCCAAGACGCAGTATTTT
TRBV7-2	TRBD1	TRBJ1-2	.	CASSLVMGQGYTF	TGTGCCAGCAGCTTAGTTATGGGACAGGGTTACACCTTC
TRBV7-6	.	TRBJ2-1	.	CASSSRATETRLFF	TGTGCCAGCAGCTCACGGGCCACCGAAACACGCTTGTTCTTC
TRBV29-1	.	TRBJ2-1	.	CSVEVVGWQVTYNEQFF	TGCAGCGTTGAAGTGGTCGGGTGGCAGGTGACCTACAATGAACAGTTCTTC
TRBV5-1	.	TRBJ2-3	.	CASSLAVAGTDTQYF	TGCGCCAGCAGCTTGGCGGTGGCCGGTACAGATACGCAGTATTTT
TRBV12-3/TRBV12-4	TRBD1	TRBJ2-7	.	CASRGQGRNEQYF	TGTGCCAGCAGGGGACAGGGGCGAAACGAGCAGTACTTC
TRBV2	.	TRBJ2-3	few	CASRRDQSTDTQYF	TGTGCCAGCAGGAGGGACCAAAGCACAGATACGCAGTATTTT
TRBV9	TRBD2	TRBJ2-1	few	CASSSRLAEYNEQFF	TGTGCCAGCAGCTCCCGGCTAGCGGAGTACAATGAGCAGTTCTTC
TRBV25-1	.	TRBJ2-7	few	CASSVDRAGFEQYF	TGTGCCAGCAGTGTCGACAGGGCGGGGTTCGAGCAGTACTTC
TRBV6-5	TRBD1	TRBJ2-7	many	CASSYGTGVNEQYF	TGTGCCAGCAGTTACGGAACAGGGGTTAACGAGCAGTACTTC
TRBV9	.	TRBJ2-7	.	CASSPEAGSYEQYF	TGTGCCAGCAGCCCAGAGGCGGGTTCCTACGAGCAGTACTTC